This passage covers 26 T cell receptor beta chains from one sample sequenced in a study of T cell responses to AZD1222 COVID-19 vaccine. Libraries were prepared by immunoSEQ multiplex PCR; TCRdb keeps only in-frame clonotypes and omits some of them. The table shows roughly 28,000 clones, with approximately 91% occurring only once. This specimen was peripheral blood, taken on day 0 of AZD1222 vaccination. These receptor sequences come from an adult in good health.

The chain couples TRBV2 to TRBJ2-7; maybe TRBD2 (5 bases). CDR1 and CDR2 from the germline V gene are SNHLY and FYNNEI. The germline V and J ends were trimmed by 2 bases and 7 bases, with 6 bases remaining between them. The CDR3 extends over 11 amino acids. DNA for the CDR3: TGTGCCAGCAGTGAATCGGGGGAGCAGTACTTC. It codes for CASSESGEQYF.

The rearrangement links TRBV29-1 to TRBJ2-1; TRBD1 matches at 7 bases. This CDR3 is built from 17 residues. Germline V gives CDR1 SQVTM, CDR2 ANQGSEA. The V segment lost 5 bases and the J segment 3 bases; nucleotides outside the gene matches: 16. CDR3 DNA sequence: TGCAGCGTTCTGATCTTTGACAGGGTTTTTTACTACAATGAGCAGTTCTTC. Encoded protein: CSVLIFDRVFYYNEQFF.

The chain joins TRBV11-2 to TRBJ2-7; D may be TRBD1 (6 bases). Germline V gene sequence: CDR1 SGHAT, CDR2 FQNNGV. The CDR3 runs to 16 residues. V lost 5 bases, J lost 3 bases, and 20 bases lay in between. CDR3 in amino acids: CASSRSQGSSNYEQYF. DNA of the CDR3: TGTGCCAGCAGCCGAAGTCAGGGGTCATCCAACTACGAGCAGTACTTC. The full variable domain, with the rest looked up from reference TRBV11-2 and TRBJ2-7, is EAGVAQSPRYKIIEKRQSVAFWCNPISGHATLYWYQQILGQGPKLLIQFQNNGVVDDSQLPKDRFSAERLKGVDSTLKIQPAKLEDSAVYLCASSRSQGSSNYEQYFGPGTRLTVT.

Here the CDR3 reads CASSAVLVGAEAFF. In DNA form, the CDR3 reads TGTGCCAGCAGTGCGGTGTTAGTAGGGGCTGAAGCTTTCTTT. V and J are TRBV2 and TRBJ1-1; D is perhaps TRBD1 (5 bases). The germline V and J ends were trimmed by 4 bases and 6 bases, with 15 bases remaining between them. The CDR3 runs to 14 residues. Germline values: CDR1 SNHLY, CDR2 FYNNEI.

This clone occurred once. V and J are TRBV5-1 and TRBJ2-5; TRBD2 agrees at 13 bases. With V trimmed by 3 bases and J by 4 bases, 6 bases remained unmatched. Germline CDR1 SGHRS, CDR2 YFSETQ. The CDR3 consists of 16 residues. The CDR3 loop reads CASSWDTSGRGETQYF. CDR3 bases: TGCGCCAGCAGCTGGGACACTAGCGGGAGGGGAGAGACCCAGTACTTC.

The chain uses TRBV7-9 and TRBJ2-3, with a possible D match to TRBD2 (5 bases). Trimming cost V 5 bases and J 1 base, with 10 bases left between them. Looked up from germline, CDR1 is SEHNR and CDR2 is FQNEAQ (reference sequence). The CDR3 extends over 14 amino acids. CDR3 sequence (DNA): TGTGCCAGCAGCCTAGGAGCGGGCACAGATACGCAGTATTTT. This gives the protein CASSLGAGTDTQYF.

The chain joins TRBV5-1 to TRBJ1-4; 8 bases agree with TRBD1. This CDR3 contains 14 residues. V shed 4 bases, J shed 8 bases, and the junction held 7 bases outside the gene matches. Germline loops: CDR1 SGHRS, CDR2 YFSETQ. CDR3 nucleotides: TGCGCCAGCAGCGCTGACAGGGGAGGCGAAAAACTGTTTTTT. This gives the protein CASSADRGGEKLFF.

The gene calls are TRBV19 and TRBJ2-1, with 9 bases lining up with TRBD2. Germline V gene lookup returns CDR1 LNHDA and CDR2 SQIVND (reference sequence). The V and J ends lost 7 bases and 9 bases, in that order; junction bases with no gene match: 10. CDR3 length: 14 amino acids. The CDR3 sequence: CASNPSGRWIEQFF. CDR3 coding DNA: TGTGCCAGTAACCCAAGCGGGAGGTGGATTGAGCAGTTCTTC.

This chain connects TRBV6-5 to TRBJ1-2, with no clear D. The CDR3 has 11 amino acids. Between the trimmed V and J ends, which lost 2 bases and 8 bases, there was a span of 6 bases. Germline CDR1 MNHEY, CDR2 SVGAGI. In DNA, the CDR3 is TGTGCCAGCAGTTACGGCGAGGGCTACACCTTC. Protein product: CASSYGEGYTF.

The chain carries TRBV4-3 and TRBJ2-7; 8 positions agree with TRBD1. The trim removed 0 bases at V and 3 bases at J, leaving 7 bases unmatched. This CDR3 comprises 16 residues. Per the germline V gene, CDR1 is LGHNA and CDR2 is YSLEER. CDR3: CASSQDFGQGVYEQYF. The CDR3 nucleotides read TGCGCCAGCAGCCAAGATTTCGGACAGGGAGTCTACGAGCAGTACTTC.

The V gene is TRBV6-2 or TRBV6-3, the J gene TRBJ1-1, with 7 bases that match TRBD1. Germline-derived CDR1 and CDR2 are MNHEY and SVGEGT. The CDR3 covers 16 residues. Trimming took 4 bases from V and 2 from J; bases not matched to a gene: 10. The CDR3 loop is CASSSIEGTANTEAFF. The CDR3 DNA follows: TGTGCCAGCAGTTCCATAGAGGGGACAGCTAACACTGAAGCTTTCTTT.

The chain carries TRBV7-6 and TRBJ2-7; 7 bases are a match to TRBD1. Germline trimming cut 2 bases from V and 3 bases from J; bases unmatched to any gene: 7. Germline V gene lookup returns CDR1 SGHVS and CDR2 FNYEAQ. CDR3 length: 15 residues. Here the CDR3 DNA reads TGTGCCAGCAGCTTACAACAGGGGATCGACTACGAGCAGTACTTC. Translating gives CASSLQQGIDYEQYF.

The V gene is TRBV7-3, the J gene TRBJ1-1, with D possibly matching TRBD1 (6 bases). Per germline, CDR1 SGHTA and CDR2 FQGTGA. V lost 5 bases and J lost 1, with 23 bases in between. The CDR3 sequence is 18 residues long. The DNA of the CDR3 is TGTGCCAGCAGCCTAGACCGGCGGGGGACGGGGGCGAACACTGAAGCTTTCTTT. Its translation: CASSLDRRGTGANTEAFF.

This chain joins TRBV6-5 and TRBJ2-2; D remains unclear. This CDR3 has 13 amino acids. Germline CDR1 and CDR2: MNHEY and SVGAGI. Trimming stripped 6 bases from V and 6 bases from J, with 11 bases between. The CDR3 bases are TGTGCCAGCAGCACCCTAGACCCCGGGGAGCTGTTTTTT. Its protein is CASSTLDPGELFF.

This CDR3 is CASSGRKGYNEQFF. The CDR3 DNA reads as TGTGCCAGTAGTGGGAGGAAGGGTTACAATGAGCAGTTCTTC. The chain has TRBV19 and TRBJ2-1; the D gene is possibly TRBD2 (6 bases). CDR1 LNHDA and CDR2 SQIVND come from the germline V gene (reference sequence). The V end was cut by 5 bases, the J end by 4 bases, with 12 bases between. The CDR3 loop spans 14 amino acids.

V usage is TRBV10-3 and J usage is TRBJ2-1; D may be TRBD1 (6 bases). CDR1 and CDR2 from the germline V gene are ENHRY and SYGVKD. The CDR3 has 16 residues. V was shortened by 0 bases and J by 0 bases, with 9 bases between the two germline ends. CDR3 protein: CAISESQGRSYNEQFF. The CDR3 bases are TGTGCCATCAGTGAGTCCCAGGGGCGCTCCTACAATGAGCAGTTCTTC.

This clone turned up a few times. V gene TRBV10-3 combines with J gene TRBJ2-7, with 10 positions matching TRBD1. V lost 10 bases to trimming and J lost 3 bases; unmatched junction nucleotides: 15. The CDR3 loop spans 16 amino acids. From germline, CDR1 is ENHRY and CDR2 SYGVKD. CDR3 bases: TGTGCCAGCTCGGGGGCGGGACAGGGGTTTGACTACGAGCAGTACTTC. Translation gives CASSGAGQGFDYEQYF.

V is TRBV7-9 and J is TRBJ2-3, with 8 bases lining up with TRBD2. Unmatched junction bases numbered 1, after V lost 3 bases and J lost 2 bases. CDR3 length: 14 amino acids. Germline CDR1 reads SEHNR; CDR2 reads FQNEAQ (reference sequence). CDR3 region: CASSFGGATDTQYF. The CDR3 nucleotides are TGTGCCAGCAGCTTCGGGGGGGCCACAGATACGCAGTATTTT.

In DNA form, the CDR3 reads TGTGCCAGCAGCGTTATGGGGGAGCAGTACTTC. This sequence encodes CASSVMGEQYF. The chain couples TRBV7-9 to TRBJ2-7; D call uncertain. The CDR3 extends over 11 amino acids. Trimming took 5 bases from V and 7 from J, leaving 9 bases between them. The germline gives CDR1 SEHNR, CDR2 FQNEAQ (reference sequence). Supplemented by reference TRBV7-9 and TRBJ2-7, the full variable domain reads DTGVSQNPRHKITKRGQNVTFRCDPISEHNRLYWYRQTLGQGPEFLTYFQNEAQLEKSRLLSDRFSAERPKGSFSTLEIQRTEQGDSAMYLCASSVMGEQYFGPGTRLTVT.

The genes are TRBV10-2 and TRBJ2-3, with a tentative D call TRBD1 (6 bases). The CDR3 covers 17 residues. V gave up 3 bases and J gave up 0 bases, with 16 bases separating them. From germline, CDR1 is WSHSY and CDR2 SAAADI. CDR3 residues: CASSDPGQPLSTDTQYF. DNA of the CDR3: TGCGCCAGCAGTGACCCTGGACAGCCTCTTAGCACAGATACGCAGTATTTT.

J is TRBJ1-2 and V is TRBV7-2; D is possibly TRBD1 (5 bases). This CDR3 contains 13 residues. Trimming pared 5 bases from V and 5 bases from J, leaving 12 bases between. CDR1 SGHTA and CDR2 FQGNSA come from the germline V gene. The CDR3: CASSRGGGYGYTF. The DNA for the CDR3 is TGTGCCAGCAGCCGGGGCGGGGGGTATGGCTACACCTTC.

The rearrangement links TRBV9 to TRBJ1-3; the D gene is possibly TRBD1 (6 bases). This CDR3 region has 13 residues. Germline values: CDR1 SGDLS, CDR2 YYNGEE. Trimming pared 2 bases from V and 4 bases from J, leaving 7 bases between. The CDR3 reads CASSVDRGNTIYF. The CDR3 coding sequence is TGTGCCAGCAGCGTCGACAGGGGAAACACCATATATTTT.

The V and J genes are TRBV28 and TRBJ1-1; a possible D gene is TRBD1 (6 bases). Trimming pared 3 bases from V and 4 bases from J, leaving 15 bases between. CDR1 and CDR2 from the germline V gene are MDHEN and SYDVKM. The CDR3 has 15 residues. The CDR3 is CASSFLTGGGTEAFF. CDR3 DNA: TGTGCCAGCAGTTTCCTGACAGGAGGAGGCACTGAAGCTTTCTTT. Filled out from reference TRBV28 and TRBJ1-1, the complete variable domain reads DVKVTQSSRYLVKRTGEKVFLECVQDMDHENMFWYRQDPGLGLRLIYFSYDVKMKEKGDIPEGYSVSREKKERFSLILESASTNQTSMYLCASSFLTGGGTEAFFGQGTRLTVV.

The genes are TRBV10-3 and TRBJ2-2, with D unclear. The length of the CDR3 is 11 residues. Per the germline V gene, CDR1 is ENHRY and CDR2 is SYGVKD. V lost 8 bases and J 2 bases, leaving 3 bases between the germline ends. The CDR3 spells CAIGNTGELFF. The CDR3 DNA follows: TGTGCCATCGGAAACACCGGGGAGCTGTTTTTT.

The chain joins TRBV7-2 to TRBJ1-4; 7 nucleotides match TRBD1. After removal of 2 bases from V and 0 bases from J, the junction contained 0 bases not matched to a gene. The CDR3 is made up of 15 amino acids. Germline V gene sequence: CDR1 SGHTA, CDR2 FQGNSA. The CDR3 DNA is TGTGCCAGCAGCTTACAGGGGGCAACTAATGAAAAACTGTTTTTT. Translated, it gives CASSLQGATNEKLFF.

The sample holds one count of this clone. The chain is built from TRBV19 and TRBJ2-1; D is ambiguous. There are 10 residues in the CDR3. Trimming took 6 bases from V and 9 from J, leaving 6 bases between them. In germline, CDR1 is LNHDA, CDR2 SQIVND (reference sequence). This chain's CDR3 is CASSSGEQFF. The CDR3 region has the DNA TGTGCCAGTAGCTCGGGTGAGCAGTTCTTC.